These 10 T cell receptor beta chains were all obtained from the same sample, sequenced in a study of cytotoxic CD8 clonotypes in ibrutinib-treated CLL. The protocol was immunoSEQ multiplex PCR, while the TCRdb copy is restricted to in-frame clones and leaves out a portion. Of about 92,000 clones listed, around 77% were seen once; the top ten hold around 25%. The source was PBMCs, collected after 24 months of ibrutinib treatment. The receptors here all came from a human donor with chronic lymphocytic leukemia.

This clone appeared a single time. The genes are TRBV18 and TRBJ1-2; D unclear. The CDR3 covers 15 residues. CDR1 KGHSH and CDR2 LQKENI come from the germline V gene. V lost 0 bases and J lost 8, with 16 bases in between. The CDR3 DNA follows: TGTGCCAGCTCACCACCCAACACGGCAACTATCGGCTACACCTTC. It codes for CASSPPNTATIGYTF.

This chain joins TRBV6-1 and TRBJ1-1; D gene unclear. CDR1 is MNHNS and CDR2 is SASEGT in the germline V gene. The CDR3 contains 12 residues. The V end was cut by 1 base, the J end by 4 bases, with 4 bases between. CDR3: CASSEGGTEAFF. The CDR3 DNA reads as TGTGCCAGCAGTGAAGGAGGCACTGAAGCTTTCTTT.

This clone has a handful of counts. The chain uses TRBV10-2 and TRBJ2-7, with a tentative D call TRBD2 (5 bases). V lost 8 bases and J lost 5, with 13 bases in between. CDR3 length: 12 amino acids. The germline CDR1 and CDR2 sequences are WSHSY and SAAADI. In DNA, the CDR3 is TGCGCCAGCGGGAGCCTCATACACGAGCAGTACTTC. It codes for CASGSLIHEQYF.

The chain is built from TRBV21-1 and TRBJ1-2; the D call in the table, TRBD1, was not verified against the DNA. TRBV21-1 is labeled a pseudogene. This CDR3 comprises 15 residues. The CDR3 here is CASSKPPRVGYGYTF. CDR3 coding DNA: TGTGCCAGCAGCAAACCACCCAGGGTAGGGTATGGCTACACCTTC.

J is TRBJ1-1 and V is TRBV9; unclear D gene. Trimming removed 0 bases at V and 2 bases at J, with 11 bases between. The CDR3 is 15 residues long. CDR1 and CDR2 from the germline V gene are SGDLS and YYNGEE. The CDR3 region is CASSVEIRGNTEAFF. CDR3 nucleotides: TGTGCCAGCAGCGTAGAGATACGGGGTAACACTGAAGCTTTCTTT.

Worth noting for this clone: This sample includes further DNA sequences coding for the same CDR3. The chain is built from TRBV5-6 and TRBJ2-7; a possible D gene is TRBD2 (5 bases). Trimming removed 4 bases at V and 2 bases at J, with 16 bases between. CDR1 and CDR2 from the germline V gene are SGHDT and YYEEEE. The CDR3 spans 15 residues. The CDR3 protein is CASSLLSSGAYEQYF. For the CDR3, the DNA is TGTGCCAGCAGCCTGTTGTCGAGCGGAGCCTACGAGCAGTACTTC.

A note on this clone: Other DNA sequences of this sample code for an identical CDR3. This sequence joins TRBV27 and TRBJ1-2; D ambiguous. The V and J ends lost 0 bases and 4 bases respectively, with 9 bases between them. Germline CDR1 reads MNHEY; CDR2 reads SMNVEV (reference sequence). The CDR3 length is 14 residues. The CDR3 sequence: CASSLSDRGYGYTF. The CDR3 DNA sequence: TGTGCCAGCAGTTTATCGGACCGGGGCTATGGCTACACCTTC.

The chain combines TRBV4-1 with TRBJ1-5; tentative D call: TRBD1 (5 bases). The length of the CDR3 is 19 residues. Per germline, CDR1 MGHRA and CDR2 YSYEKL. Trimming shortened V by 0 bases and J by 2 bases, and 20 bases separated the two germline ends. For the CDR3, the DNA is TGCGCCAGCAGCCAAGAACCCCTACTCCCCCAGGGTGGCAATCAGCCCCAGCATTTT. Residues: CASSQEPLLPQGGNQPQHF.

This clone came up once. The chain combines TRBV7-2 with TRBJ2-7; the D gene is possibly TRBD2 (6 bases). V lost 5 bases and J 2 bases, leaving 19 bases between the germline ends. CDR3 length equals 16 residues. CDR1 and CDR2 from the germline V gene are SGHTA and FQGNSA. CDR3 sequence (DNA): TGTGCCAGCAGCGCCCCCCGGGACTTTACAACCTACGAGCAGTACTTC. Translation gives CASSAPRDFTTYEQYF.

In its sample, this clone was seen a few times. This chain links TRBV5-4 with TRBJ2-7; D uncertain. V shed 2 bases and J shed 7 bases, with 10 bases lying between them. This CDR3 is 12 amino acids long. CDR1 and CDR2 from the germline V gene are SGHNT and YYREEE (reference sequence). The CDR3 is CASSLTMGEQYF. The CDR3 region has the DNA TGTGCCAGCAGCTTAACCATGGGGGAGCAGTACTTC. The full variable domain, in which reference TRBV5-4 and TRBJ2-7 provide the parts outside the CDR3, is ETGVTQSPTHLIKTRGQQVTLRCSSQSGHNTVSWYQQALGQGPQFIFQYYREEENGRGNFPPRFSGLQFPNYSSELNVNALELDDSALYLCASSLTMGEQYFGPGTRLTVT.